The 20 T cell receptor beta chains given below trace back to one sample, sequenced in a study of T cells in Graves' hyperthyroidism and ophthalmopathy. RNA transcripts yielded amplified TCR beta CDR3 regions. The HTBI primer set served for first-round RT-PCR of the TCR CDR3. TCRdb reprocessed the multiplex PCR reads with MiXCR, giving one entry per CDR3 protein. This table has 450,000 to 700,000 distinct CDR3 sequences, 46% appearing once. The sequenced material came from peripheral blood or thyroid tissue (not recorded which). The source of these receptors is a woman aged 18-29 years with Graves' hyperthyroidism.

The chain is built from TRBV20-1 and TRBJ2-1, with D unresolved. V was shortened by 1 base and J by 4 bases, with 8 bases between the two germline ends. Germline assignment: CDR1 DFQATT and CDR2 SNEGSKA (reference sequence). This CDR3 has 13 amino acids. The CDR3 spells CSARGTGYNEQFF. In nucleotides, the CDR3 is TGCAGTGCTAGAGGGACCGGATACAATGAGCAGTTCTTC.

This clonotype came up many times. This chain uses TRBV5-4 with TRBJ1-5; D is undetermined. The CDR3 runs 14 residues. Germline lookup yields CDR1 SGHNT and CDR2 YYREEE (reference sequence). Trimming removed 1 base from V and 7 bases from J, with 12 bases in between. DNA of the CDR3: TGTGCCAGCAGCTTGTTCGGGCTTGGGCAGCCCCAGCATTTT. Amino acid sequence: CASSLFGLGQPQHF.

V and J are TRBV20-1 and TRBJ2-7; 8 nucleotides line up with TRBD2. Germline trimming cut 8 bases from V and 5 bases from J; bases unmatched to any gene: 14. Germline CDR1 reads DFQATT; CDR2 reads SNEGSKA (reference sequence). The CDR3 consists of 14 residues. CDR3 in DNA: TGCAGTCCTGGGACTAGGAAAGTCCCCGACGAGCAGTACTTC. It codes for CSPGTRKVPDEQYF.

This clonotype was picked up many times. The chain couples TRBV6-1 to TRBJ1-1, with 7 nucleotides matching TRBD1. Germline V CDR1 and CDR2: MNHNS, SASEGT. The CDR3 spans 13 residues. The J segment lost 4 bases and the V segment lost 9 bases, leaving 8 bases of the junction unmatched. Here the CDR3 reads CASEGAQITEAFF. CDR3 sequence (DNA): TGTGCCAGTGAGGGGGCGCAGATCACTGAAGCTTTCTTT.

As for this clonotype: A much larger clone lies a single base off, so this may be a read error. The chain recombines TRBV4-2 with TRBJ2-5; D not certain. V lost 4 bases and J lost 3, with 21 bases in between. The CDR3 is 17 residues long. Germline V lookup: CDR1 LGHNA, CDR2 YNFKEQ. The CDR3 coding sequence is TGTGCCAGCAGCCTAGCTTTCGGGCGAAACGGCAAAGAGACCCAGTACTTC. This translates into CASSLAFGRNGKETQYF.

The table lists this clonotype with many counts. The rearrangement joins TRBV24-1 to TRBJ2-3; no firm D call. In germline, CDR1 is KGHDR, CDR2 SFDVKD. V dropped 1 base and J dropped 7 bases, with 20 bases sitting between them. This CDR3 spans 17 amino acids. The CDR3 DNA reads as TGTGCCACCAGTGATTTCGGGTTGGCCGGTGGTGGAAATACGCAGTATTTT. Amino acids: CATSDFGLAGGGNTQYF.

This clonotype was detected ten times or more. The gene calls are TRBV6-2 or TRBV6-3 and TRBJ2-2; maybe TRBD2 (6 bases). This CDR3 spans 14 amino acids. CDR1 and CDR2 from the germline V gene are MNHEY and SVGEGT. V lost 7 bases and J lost 7, with 16 bases in between. Here the CDR3 reads CASMIRRGVGELFF. The CDR3 DNA is TGTGCCAGCATGATTAGGCGGGGAGTCGGGGAGCTGTTTTTT.

This clonotype was seen only once. The CDR3 DNA reads as TGTGCCAGCAGCTTAGGGACAGGGGACCACAATGAGCAGTTCTTC. Amino acids: CASSLGTGDHNEQFF. The V and J genes are TRBV11-2 and TRBJ2-1, with TRBD1 matching over 9 bases. There are 15 residues in the CDR3. Losses at the gene ends were 1 base for V and 5 bases for J; bases not matched to a gene: 3. Germline CDR1 and CDR2: SGHAT and FQNNGV.

About this clonotype: A much larger clone sits a single nucleotide away, making a read error possible. The chain uses TRBV5-1 and TRBJ1-4, with TRBD1 matching over 9 bases. The CDR3 is made up of 15 amino acids. Germline-derived CDR1 and CDR2 are SGHRS and YFSETQ. This chain's CDR3 is CASTRPGQGGEKLFF. In nucleotides, the CDR3 is TGTGCCAGCACCAGGCCGGGACAGGGAGGTGAAAAACTGTTTTTT.

This clonotype was seen repeatedly, ten times or more. The J gene is TRBJ1-1, the V gene TRBV27; no reliable D call. Germline CDR1 is MNHEY and CDR2 is SMNVEV (reference sequence). This CDR3 comprises 13 residues. Trimming shortened V by 1 base and J by 4 bases, and 7 bases separated the two germline ends. The CDR3 sequence: CASSLYGITEAFF. In nucleotides, the CDR3 is TGTGCCAGCAGTTTATATGGTATCACTGAAGCTTTCTTT.

The CDR3 loop reads CACNPGQVRYTF. The CDR3 region has the DNA TGTGCCTGCAATCCGGGACAGGTCCGCTACACCTTC. The rearrangement links TRBV5-5 to TRBJ1-2, with 8 positions matching TRBD1. The CDR3 length is 12 residues. V dropped 10 bases and J dropped 9; count of bases not matched to a gene: 11. Per germline, CDR1 SGHKS and CDR2 YYEKEE (reference sequence). The entire variable domain, with the rest obtained from reference TRBV5-5 and TRBJ1-2, is as follows: DAGVTQSPTHLIKTRGQQVTLRCSPISGHKSVSWYQQVLGQGPQFIFQYYEKEERGRGNFPDRFSARQFPNYSSELNVNALLLGDSALYLCACNPGQVRYTFGSGTRLTVV.

Details on this clonotype: A much larger clone differs by one base, so this may be a read error. This chain links TRBV7-2 with TRBJ2-7, with 9 bases lining up with TRBD1. After removal of 3 bases from V and 4 bases from J, the junction contained 4 bases not matched to a gene. There are 14 residues in the CDR3. The V gene's germline CDR1 is SGHTA and CDR2 FQGNSA. CDR3 coding DNA: TGTGCCAGCAGCTTGGGGACAGGGAAATACGAGCAGTACTTC. Protein product: CASSLGTGKYEQYF.

The rearrangement joins TRBV29-1 to TRBJ1-2; TRBD1 aligns across 7 bases. After removal of 6 bases from V and 4 bases from J, the junction contained 11 bases not matched to a gene. Germline lookup yields CDR1 SQVTM and CDR2 ANQGSEA. The CDR3 extends over 14 amino acids. CDR3 DNA: TGCAGCGTGGGACAGCTAGGGATTGGCTATGGCTACACCTTC. Its protein is CSVGQLGIGYGYTF. The full variable domain, its missing parts supplied by reference TRBV29-1 and TRBJ1-2, is SAVISQKPSRDICQRGTSLTIQCQVDSQVTMMFWYRQQPGQSLTLIATANQGSEATYESGFVIDKFPISRPNLTFSTLTVSNMSPEDSSIYLCSVGQLGIGYGYTFGSGTRLTVV.

The V gene is TRBV7-9, the J gene TRBJ2-5; 9 positions agree with TRBD1. Trimming at V came to 5 bases and at J to 9 bases, leaving 13 bases not matched to a gene. Looked up from germline, CDR1 is SEHNR and CDR2 is FQNEAQ (reference sequence). The CDR3 runs to 15 residues. CDR3 sequence: CASSPTGQGGQPQYF. In nucleotides, the CDR3 is TGTGCCAGCAGCCCAACGGGACAGGGCGGTCAGCCCCAGTACTTC. Variable domain in full (rest from reference TRBV7-9 and TRBJ2-5): DTGVSQNPRHKITKRGQNVTFRCDPISEHNRLYWYRQTLGQGPEFLTYFQNEAQLEKSRLLSDRFSAERPKGSFSTLEIQRTEQGDSAMYLCASSPTGQGGQPQYFGPGTRLLVL.

The sample holds many counts of this clonotype. This chain connects TRBV27 to TRBJ2-2; D gene unclear. Between the trimmed V and J ends, which lost 3 bases and 4 bases, there was a span of 3 bases. The CDR3 spans 12 residues. Germline lookup yields CDR1 MNHEY and CDR2 SMNVEV (reference sequence). CDR3: CASSFITGELFF. CDR3 nucleotide sequence: TGTGCCAGCAGTTTCATCACCGGGGAGCTGTTTTTT.

In this sample, this clonotype turned up many times. V usage is TRBV12-3 or TRBV12-4 and J usage is TRBJ2-7, with D perhaps TRBD2 (5 bases). Between the trimmed V and J ends, which lost 3 bases and 6 bases, there was a span of 15 bases. The CDR3 has 14 residues. The CDR3 DNA reads TGTGCCAGCAGTTTGGGAGCGGCCCCCTCCGAGCAGTACTTC. This sequence encodes CASSLGAAPSEQYF.

The chain couples TRBV24-1 to TRBJ2-5; D tentatively fits TRBD1 or TRBD2 (5 bases each). Germline V gene data show CDR1 as KGHDR and CDR2 as SFDVKD. This CDR3 has 13 amino acids. Trimming pared 5 bases from V and 5 bases from J, leaving 11 bases between. The CDR3, as DNA: TGTGCCACCAGTGGCTGGGACGGGGAGACCCAGTACTTC. It encodes CATSGWDGETQYF.

This clonotype was detected many times. V and J are TRBV12-3 or TRBV12-4 and TRBJ1-1, with D tentatively TRBD1 (5 bases). This CDR3 is 13 amino acids long. Trimming left V 7 bases short and J 0 bases short, with 9 bases between. The CDR3 sequence is CASTLGVNTEAFF. In DNA form, the CDR3 reads TGTGCCAGCACCCTAGGGGTGAACACTGAAGCTTTCTTT.

The CDR3 DNA sequence: TGTGCCAGCAGGGGACAGGGGGCAACCGGGGAGCTGTTTTTT. It translates to CASRGQGATGELFF. This rearrangement joins TRBV7-2 to TRBJ2-2; 12 bases agree with TRBD1. There are 14 residues in the CDR3. The V and J ends lost 6 bases and 5 bases, in that order; junction bases with no gene match: 1. Germline CDR1 and CDR2: SGHTA and FQGNSA.

With regard to this clonotype: A much larger clone differs by one base, so this may be a read error. The chain links TRBV4-3 to TRBJ1-2; TRBD1 agrees at 11 bases. Germline V gene lookup returns CDR1 LGHNA and CDR2 YSLEER. CDR3 size: 15 residues. For the CDR3, the DNA is TGCGTCAGCAGCCAAGATCTTGTCCGGGACAGGGGGAACACCTTC. Amino acid sequence: CVSSQDLVRDRGNTF.